Presented here are 18 T cell receptor beta chains from one specimen sequenced in a study of T-cell reconstitution after alpha-beta-depleted transplantation in children. Preparing the TCRbeta library involved the use of unique molecular identifiers. TCRdb passed the PCR reads through MiXCR, listing each CDR3 protein once. Of around 600,000 distinct CDR3 sequences listed, approximately 10% are singletons. The input for sequencing was PBMCs from the stem cell graft donor, taken from the stem cell graft. These receptors originate from a human donor who donated a stem cell graft to a child with acute myeloid leukemia.

This clonotype was picked up a small number of times. The rearrangement uses TRBV5-1 and TRBJ1-6; 7 bases fit TRBD1. Germline-derived CDR1 and CDR2 are SGHRS and YFSETQ. The CDR3 totals 15 residues. The trim removed 4 bases at V and 8 bases at J, leaving 9 bases unmatched. The CDR3 coding sequence is TGCGCCAGCAGCCGGGACGGGACAGCAGATTCACCCCTCCACTTT. Residues: CASSRDGTADSPLHF.

This clonotype has at least ten counts. The chain carries TRBV6-2 or TRBV6-3 and TRBJ2-2; 8 bases agree with TRBD1. There are 15 residues in the CDR3. CDR1 is MNHEY and CDR2 is SVGEGT in the germline V gene. V trimming: 4 bases; J trimming: 3 bases; junction bases outside the gene matches: 4. This CDR3 is CASSSGQVDTGELFF. CDR3 nucleotides: TGTGCCAGCAGTTCGGGACAGGTTGACACCGGGGAGCTGTTTTTT.

J is TRBJ1-1 and V is TRBV12-3 or TRBV12-4; D not certain. The germline V and J ends were trimmed by 6 bases and 3 bases, with 11 bases remaining between them. The CDR3 sequence is 13 residues long. The CDR3 region is CASRVLEYTEAFF. CDR3 coding DNA: TGTGCCAGCAGGGTCTTAGAATACACTGAAGCTTTCTTT.

This chain connects TRBV20-1 to TRBJ2-1; D uncertain. The CDR3 loop spans 12 amino acids. V was trimmed by 1 base and J by 5 bases, leaving 6 bases between them. Germline-derived CDR1 and CDR2 are DFQATT and SNEGSKA (reference sequence). DNA for the CDR3: TGCAGTGCTAGAGGGCTCCACAATGAGCAGTTCTTC. This translates into CSARGLHNEQFF.

This clonotype was counted a few times. The V gene is TRBV10-3, the J gene TRBJ2-3, with 11 bases lining up with TRBD2. There are 15 residues in the CDR3. Per the germline V gene, CDR1 is ENHRY and CDR2 is SYGVKD. With V trimmed by 5 bases and J by 3 bases, 4 bases remained unmatched. The CDR3 nucleotides are TGTGCCATCAGTAATACTAGCGGGAGAACAGATACGCAGTATTTT. Encoded protein: CAISNTSGRTDTQYF.

This clonotype was counted between two and nine times. This chain connects TRBV20-1 to TRBJ1-1; tentatively, D is TRBD1 (6 bases). Trimming stripped 5 bases from V and 6 bases from J, with 22 bases between. Germline lookup yields CDR1 DFQATT and CDR2 SNEGSKA (reference sequence). The CDR3 runs to 15 residues. The CDR3 nucleotides are TGCAGTGCTGGGCCGGTCGGGGGCTGGGGGGCTGAAGCTTTCTTT. This sequence encodes CSAGPVGGWGAEAFF.

The sample holds many counts of this clonotype. This chain connects TRBV20-1 to TRBJ2-1; 9 nucleotides match TRBD2. V dropped 5 bases and J dropped 0; count of bases not matched to a gene: 5. This CDR3 comprises 15 residues. Germline CDR1 is DFQATT and CDR2 is SNEGSKA (reference sequence). The CDR3 nucleotides are TGCAGTGCTGGTGGGACTAGCCCCTCCTACAATGAGCAGTTCTTC. Translated: CSAGGTSPSYNEQFF.

The sample holds a few counts of this clonotype. The chain carries TRBV18 and TRBJ2-1, with D tentatively TRBD2 (6 bases). Germline V gene sequence: CDR1 KGHSH, CDR2 LQKENI. The CDR3 has 16 amino acids. V was trimmed by 2 bases and J by 0 bases, leaving 11 bases between them. The CDR3 is CASSPGAGTSYNEQFF. The CDR3 DNA is TGTGCCAGCTCACCAGGTGCGGGGACCTCCTACAATGAGCAGTTCTTC.

The chain is built from TRBV29-1 and TRBJ2-5, with D unresolved. The CDR3 has 10 residues. Trimming removed 4 bases at V and 3 bases at J, with 3 bases between. The germline V gene has CDR1 SQVTM and CDR2 ANQGSEA. The CDR3 loop reads CSVAKETQYF. The CDR3 DNA reads as TGCAGCGTTGCTAAAGAGACCCAGTACTTC.

This clonotype was detected only a few times. The J gene is TRBJ2-7, the V gene TRBV3-1; D remains unclear. Trimming left V 0 bases short and J 4 bases short, with 7 bases between. CDR1 is LGHDT, CDR2 YNNKEL, per germline (reference sequence). The CDR3 covers 13 residues. CDR3 nucleotide sequence: TGTGCCAGCAGCCAAGATCCGATGTACGAGCAGTACTTC. It is translated as CASSQDPMYEQYF.

This clonotype was counted ten times or more. The J gene is TRBJ2-1, the V gene TRBV12-3 or TRBV12-4; 14 bases fit TRBD2. CDR3 length: 14 residues. With V trimmed by 6 bases and J by 13 bases, 8 bases remained unmatched. The CDR3 spells CASSQIGTSGSQFF. DNA for the CDR3: TGTGCCAGCAGCCAGATAGGGACTAGCGGGAGCCAGTTCTTC.

The rearrangement links TRBV7-9 to TRBJ2-7; the D gene could be TRBD1 or TRBD2 (7 bases each). Looked up from germline, CDR1 is SEHNR and CDR2 is FQNEAQ (reference sequence). The CDR3 covers 15 residues. Trimming left V 5 bases short and J 3 bases short, with 17 bases between. DNA of the CDR3: TGTGCCAGCAGCGGGGGGGACAGAAGATACTACGAGCAGTACTTC. Its protein product is CASSGGDRRYYEQYF.

This clonotype has just a few counts. The V gene is TRBV4-3, the J gene TRBJ2-3, with TRBD2 identical over 10 bases. The CDR3 is 19 residues long. V shed 3 bases and J 1 base; nucleotides not matched to a gene: 13. The germline gives CDR1 LGHNA, CDR2 YSLEER. In DNA form, the CDR3 reads TGCGCCAGCAGCCAGCGACTAGCGGGCCGGTCCCGGGGCACAGATACGCAGTATTTT. Its protein is CASSQRLAGRSRGTDTQYF.

This clonotype was counted many times. The DNA of the CDR3 is TGTGCCATCGCGGACCAAGAGACCCAGTACTTC. This encodes CAIADQETQYF. The rearrangement links TRBV10-3 to TRBJ2-5, with unresolved D. CDR1 is ENHRY, CDR2 SYGVKD, per germline. This CDR3 comprises 11 residues. The ends were cut back, 8 bases at V and 0 bases at J, with 4 bases in the middle.

V usage is TRBV20-1 and J usage is TRBJ2-1, with D perhaps matching TRBD1 (6 bases). Trimming shortened V by 5 bases and J by 6 bases, and 23 bases separated the two germline ends. CDR3 length equals 16 residues. Germline lookup yields CDR1 DFQATT and CDR2 SNEGSKA (reference sequence). The CDR3 nucleotides are TGCAGTGCTCGCCCTCCCGCGGCAGGGGCGGGCAATGAGCAGTTCTTC. Protein product: CSARPPAAGAGNEQFF.

This clonotype was seen a few times. The chain recombines TRBV5-1 with TRBJ2-3; unclear D gene. CDR3 length equals 16 residues. With 3 bases removed from V and 0 bases from J, the gap between germline ends came to 14 bases. Germline CDR1 reads SGHRS; CDR2 reads YFSETQ. CDR3 coding DNA: TGCGCCAGCAGCTGGACCCCCCGCGGTAGCACAGATACGCAGTATTTT. Residues: CASSWTPRGSTDTQYF.

The chain recombines TRBV24-1 with TRBJ2-3; D gene unclear. Trimming removed 3 bases at V and 0 bases at J, with 12 bases between. The CDR3 has 16 amino acids. Germline loops: CDR1 KGHDR, CDR2 SFDVKD. For the CDR3, the DNA is TGTGCCACCAGTGATCTCATGGGGTCTAGCACAGATACGCAGTATTTT. Residues: CATSDLMGSSTDTQYF.

This chain joins TRBV25-1 and TRBJ1-1, with D maybe TRBD1 (5 bases). Germline V gene data show CDR1 as MGHDK and CDR2 as SYGVNS. This CDR3 is 13 amino acids long. Trimming removed 7 bases from V and 1 base from J, with 10 bases in between. The CDR3 protein is CASIMGGNTEAFF. Written as DNA, the CDR3 is TGTGCCAGCATCATGGGGGGGAACACTGAAGCTTTCTTT.